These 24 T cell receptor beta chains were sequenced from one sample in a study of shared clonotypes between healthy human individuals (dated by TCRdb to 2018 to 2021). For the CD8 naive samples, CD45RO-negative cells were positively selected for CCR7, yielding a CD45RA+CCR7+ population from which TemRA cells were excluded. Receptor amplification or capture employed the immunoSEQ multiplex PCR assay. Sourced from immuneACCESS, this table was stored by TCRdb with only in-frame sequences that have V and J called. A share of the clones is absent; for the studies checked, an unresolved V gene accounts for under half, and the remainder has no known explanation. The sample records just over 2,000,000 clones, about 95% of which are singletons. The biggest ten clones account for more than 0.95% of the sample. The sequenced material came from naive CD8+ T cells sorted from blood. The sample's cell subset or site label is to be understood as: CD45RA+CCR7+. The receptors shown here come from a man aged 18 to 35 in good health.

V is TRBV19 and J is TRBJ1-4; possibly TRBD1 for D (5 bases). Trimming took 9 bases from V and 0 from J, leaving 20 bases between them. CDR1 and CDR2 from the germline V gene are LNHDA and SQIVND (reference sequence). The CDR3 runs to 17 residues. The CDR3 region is CASRRLGGPATNEKLFF. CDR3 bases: TGTGCCAGCCGTAGACTCGGGGGACCCGCAACTAATGAAAAACTGTTTTTT.

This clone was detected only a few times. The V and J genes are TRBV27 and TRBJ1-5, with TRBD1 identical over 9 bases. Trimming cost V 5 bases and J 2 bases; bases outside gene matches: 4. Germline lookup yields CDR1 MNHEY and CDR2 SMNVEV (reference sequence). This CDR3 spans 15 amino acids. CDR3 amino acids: CASSPTGGGNQPQHF. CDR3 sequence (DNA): TGTGCCAGCAGTCCGACAGGGGGAGGCAATCAGCCCCAGCATTTT.

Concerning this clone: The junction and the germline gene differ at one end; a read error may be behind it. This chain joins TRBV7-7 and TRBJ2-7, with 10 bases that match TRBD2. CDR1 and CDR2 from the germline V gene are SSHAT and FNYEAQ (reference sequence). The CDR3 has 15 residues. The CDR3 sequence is CASSLDPGLATEQYF. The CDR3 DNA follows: TGTGCTAGCAGCTTAGACCCGGGACTAGCGACCGAGCAGTACTTC.

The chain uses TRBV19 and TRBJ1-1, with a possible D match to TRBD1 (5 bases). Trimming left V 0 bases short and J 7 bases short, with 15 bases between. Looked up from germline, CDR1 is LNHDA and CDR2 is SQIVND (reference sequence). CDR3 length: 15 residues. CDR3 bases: TGTGCCAGTAGTATAGATGCAGGGTGGATAGGTGAAGCTTTCTTT. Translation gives CASSIDAGWIGEAFF. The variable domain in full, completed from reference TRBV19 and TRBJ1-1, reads DGGITQSPKYLFRKEGQNVTLSCEQNLNHDAMYWYRQDPGQGLRLIYYSQIVNDFQKGDIAEGYSVSREKKESFPLTVTSAQKNPTAFYLCASSIDAGWIGEAFFGQGTRLTVV.

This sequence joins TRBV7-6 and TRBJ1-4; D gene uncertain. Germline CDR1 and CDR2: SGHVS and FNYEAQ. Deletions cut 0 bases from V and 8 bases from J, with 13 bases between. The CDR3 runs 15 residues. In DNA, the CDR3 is TGTGCCAGCAGCTTAGCGTTGCCGGGAGGGGAAAAACTGTTTTTT. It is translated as CASSLALPGGEKLFF.

CDR3 residues: CASSLRLAGAYNEQFF. In DNA, the CDR3 is TGTGCCAGCAGCTTAAGGCTAGCGGGAGCCTACAATGAGCAGTTCTTC. The chain employs TRBV11-2 and TRBJ2-1, with 10 bases matching TRBD2. The CDR3 loop spans 16 amino acids. Trimming at V came to 2 bases and at J to 2 bases, leaving 3 bases not matched to a gene. Germline CDR1 is SGHAT and CDR2 is FQNNGV.

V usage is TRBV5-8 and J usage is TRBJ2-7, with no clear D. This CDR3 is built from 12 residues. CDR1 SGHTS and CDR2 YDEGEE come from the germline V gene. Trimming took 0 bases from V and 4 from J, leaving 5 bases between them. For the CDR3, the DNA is TGTGCCAGCAGCTTGGCCGAGTACGAGCAGTACTTC. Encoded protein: CASSLAEYEQYF.

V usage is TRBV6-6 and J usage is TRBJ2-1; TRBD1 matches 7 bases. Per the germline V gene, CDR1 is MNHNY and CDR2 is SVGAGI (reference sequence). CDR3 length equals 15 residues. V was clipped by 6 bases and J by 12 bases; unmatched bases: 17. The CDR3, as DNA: TGTGCCAGCAGCCTAAACCGGGACAGCCCCTCGTGGCAGTTCTTC. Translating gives CASSLNRDSPSWQFF.

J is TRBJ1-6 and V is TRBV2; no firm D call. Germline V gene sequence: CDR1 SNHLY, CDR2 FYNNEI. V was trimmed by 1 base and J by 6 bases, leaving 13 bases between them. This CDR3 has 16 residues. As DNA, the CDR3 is TGTGCCAGCAGTGAAGAGGGTGTGACGCTTAATTCACCCCTCCACTTT. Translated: CASSEEGVTLNSPLHF.

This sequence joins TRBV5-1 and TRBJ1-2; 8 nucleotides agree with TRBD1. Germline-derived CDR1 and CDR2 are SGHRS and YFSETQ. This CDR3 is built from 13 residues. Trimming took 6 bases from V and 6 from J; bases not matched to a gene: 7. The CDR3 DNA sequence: TGCGCCAGCACCCCCGACAGGGGAGATGGCTACACCTTC. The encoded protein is CASTPDRGDGYTF.

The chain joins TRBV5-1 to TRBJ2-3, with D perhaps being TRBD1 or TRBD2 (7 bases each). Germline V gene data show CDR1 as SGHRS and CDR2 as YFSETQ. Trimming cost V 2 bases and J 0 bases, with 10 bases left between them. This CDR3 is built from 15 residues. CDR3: CASSLAGQSTDTQYF. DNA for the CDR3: TGCGCCAGCAGCTTAGCGGGACAGAGCACAGATACGCAGTATTTT.

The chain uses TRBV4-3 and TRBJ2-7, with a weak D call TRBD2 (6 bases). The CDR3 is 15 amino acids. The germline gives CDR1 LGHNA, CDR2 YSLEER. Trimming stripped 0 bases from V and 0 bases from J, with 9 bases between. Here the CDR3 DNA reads TGCGCCAGCAGCCAAGAGACGGGGGACTCCTACGAGCAGTACTTC. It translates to CASSQETGDSYEQYF.

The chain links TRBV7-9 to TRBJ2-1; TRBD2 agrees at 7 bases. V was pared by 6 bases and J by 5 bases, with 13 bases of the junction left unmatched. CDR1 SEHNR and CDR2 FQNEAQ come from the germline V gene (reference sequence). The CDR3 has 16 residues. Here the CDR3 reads CASRPTGTTYNNEQFF. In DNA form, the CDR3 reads TGTGCCAGCAGGCCAACCGGGACTACCTATAACAATGAGCAGTTCTTC.

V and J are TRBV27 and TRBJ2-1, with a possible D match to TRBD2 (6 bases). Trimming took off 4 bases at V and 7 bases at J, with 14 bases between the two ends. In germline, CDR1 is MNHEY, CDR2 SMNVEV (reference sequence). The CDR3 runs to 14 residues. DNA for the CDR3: TGTGCCAGCAGTTATGACGGGGGTGCAAATGAGCAGTTCTTC. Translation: CASSYDGGANEQFF.

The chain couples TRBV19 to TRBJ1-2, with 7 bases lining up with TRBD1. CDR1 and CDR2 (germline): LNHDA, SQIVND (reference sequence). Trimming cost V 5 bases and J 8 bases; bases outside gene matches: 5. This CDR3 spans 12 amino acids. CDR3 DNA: TGTGCCAGTAGTTTCGACAGGGACGGCTACACCTTC. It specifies CASSFDRDGYTF. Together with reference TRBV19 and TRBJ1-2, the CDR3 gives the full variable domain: DGGITQSPKYLFRKEGQNVTLSCEQNLNHDAMYWYRQDPGQGLRLIYYSQIVNDFQKGDIAEGYSVSREKKESFPLTVTSAQKNPTAFYLCASSFDRDGYTFGSGTRLTVV.

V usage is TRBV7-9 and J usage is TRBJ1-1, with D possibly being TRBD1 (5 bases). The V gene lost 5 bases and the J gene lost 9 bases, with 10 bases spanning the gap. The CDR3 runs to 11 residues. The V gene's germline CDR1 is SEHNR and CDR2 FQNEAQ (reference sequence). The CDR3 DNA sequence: TGTGCCAGCAGCCCAGACAGACAAGCTTTCTTT. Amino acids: CASSPDRQAFF.

The CDR3 sequence is CASSFADKEQETQYF. CDR3 DNA: TGTGCCAGCAGCTTCGCCGACAAGGAGCAAGAGACCCAGTACTTC. V usage is TRBV7-9 and J usage is TRBJ2-5; no definite D call. Deletions cut 3 bases from V and 2 bases from J, with 13 bases between. This CDR3 comprises 15 residues. CDR1 is SEHNR and CDR2 is FQNEAQ in the germline V gene (reference sequence).

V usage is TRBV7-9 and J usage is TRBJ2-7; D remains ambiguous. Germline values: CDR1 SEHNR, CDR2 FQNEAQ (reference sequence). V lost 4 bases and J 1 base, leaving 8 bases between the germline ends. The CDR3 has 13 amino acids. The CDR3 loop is CASSSVGSYEQYF. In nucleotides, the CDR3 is TGTGCCAGCAGCTCGGTGGGATCCTACGAGCAGTACTTC.

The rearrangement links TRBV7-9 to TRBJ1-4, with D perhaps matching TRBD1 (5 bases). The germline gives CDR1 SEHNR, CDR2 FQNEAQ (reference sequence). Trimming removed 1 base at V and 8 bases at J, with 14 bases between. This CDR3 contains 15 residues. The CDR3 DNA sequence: TGTGCCAGCAGCTTAGTAGAGGGGCTTTGGGAAAAACTGTTTTTT. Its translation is CASSLVEGLWEKLFF.

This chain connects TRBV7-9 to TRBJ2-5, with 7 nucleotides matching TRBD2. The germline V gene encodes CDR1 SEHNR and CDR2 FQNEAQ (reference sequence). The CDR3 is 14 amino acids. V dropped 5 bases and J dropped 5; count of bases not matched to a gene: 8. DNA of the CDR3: TGTGCCAGCAGCGAGACTAGCTGGGTGGAGACCCAGTACTTC. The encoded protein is CASSETSWVETQYF.

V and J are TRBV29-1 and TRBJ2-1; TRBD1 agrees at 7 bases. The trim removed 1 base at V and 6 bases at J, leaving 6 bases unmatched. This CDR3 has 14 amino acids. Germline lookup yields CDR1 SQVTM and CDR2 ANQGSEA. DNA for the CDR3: TGCAGCGTTGAAGGAGGACAGGAGGCCAATGAGCAGTTCTTC. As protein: CSVEGGQEANEQFF.

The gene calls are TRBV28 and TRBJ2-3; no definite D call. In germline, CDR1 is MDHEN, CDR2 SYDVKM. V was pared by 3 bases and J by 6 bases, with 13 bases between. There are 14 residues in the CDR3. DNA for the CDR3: TGTGCCAGCAGTTTCGGTAACCCTAGGGATACGCAGTATTTT. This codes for CASSFGNPRDTQYF.

This CDR3 reads CASSLDFSGRWDNEQFF. The DNA of the CDR3 is TGTGCCAGCAGCTTAGATTTTAGCGGGAGGTGGGACAATGAGCAGTTCTTC. The chain employs TRBV7-6 and TRBJ2-1, with 10 positions matching TRBD2. The CDR3 loop spans 17 amino acids. Germline loops: CDR1 SGHVS, CDR2 FNYEAQ. Trimming cost V 1 base and J 5 bases; bases outside gene matches: 8.

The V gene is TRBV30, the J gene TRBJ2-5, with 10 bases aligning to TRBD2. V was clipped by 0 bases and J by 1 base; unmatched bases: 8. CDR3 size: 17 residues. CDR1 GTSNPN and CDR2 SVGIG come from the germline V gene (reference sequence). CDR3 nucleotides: TGTGCCTGGAGTGTTGGAGTAGCGGGGGGTCCCCAAGAGACCCAGTACTTC. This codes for CAWSVGVAGGPQETQYF.